The 20 T cell receptor beta chains below come from one sample, sequenced in a study of T cells after yellow fever vaccination (dated by TCRdb to about 2019). Receptor amplification or capture employed 5' RACE. The listed sequencing device is Illumina HiSeq 2500. TCRdb reprocessing: public reads trimmed at Q25 with fastp, clones called with MiXCR, in-frame beta chains kept. Rows matching on CDR3 protein sequence are summarized as one entry with the most common DNA and genes. Counted in this sample were about 370,000 distinct CDR3 sequences; roughly 11% of them appeared once. The biggest ten clones account for less than 20% of the sample. According to the study, the label for this sample's treatment or condition signals: live attenuated yellow fever vaccine strain. Sequences were derived from PBMCs, sampled on the day of the first yellow fever vaccination. These receptors came from a young man who received the YFV17D yellow fever vaccine.

J is TRBJ1-5 and V is TRBV9, with D tentatively TRBD1 (6 bases). This CDR3 has 15 amino acids. The germline V gene has CDR1 SGDLS and CDR2 YYNGEE. V lost 4 bases and J lost 5, with 16 bases in between. The CDR3 protein is CASSPTGRQHQPQHF. The CDR3 DNA reads TGTGCCAGCAGCCCGACAGGCCGGCAGCATCAGCCCCAGCATTTT.

The chain recombines TRBV24-1 with TRBJ2-2; TRBD1 or TRBD2 may be the D gene (5 bases each). The CDR3 covers 15 residues. Germline-derived CDR1 and CDR2 are KGHDR and SFDVKD. Between the trimmed V and J ends, which lost 2 bases and 7 bases, there was a span of 13 bases. The DNA of the CDR3 is TGTGCCACCAGTGATTCTTGGGACGGCGGCGGGGAGCTGTTTTTT. It encodes CATSDSWDGGGELFF.

The chain combines TRBV7-2 with TRBJ1-4, with D tentatively TRBD1 (5 bases). V gave up 1 base and J gave up 7 bases, with 10 bases separating them. Germline V gene lookup returns CDR1 SGHTA and CDR2 FQGNSA. The CDR3 is made up of 14 amino acids. The CDR3 nucleotides are TGTGCCAGCAGCTTAGTCGGGGGGACTGAAAAACTGTTTTTT. Protein product: CASSLVGGTEKLFF.

This clonotype was detected only a few times. V gene TRBV19 combines with J gene TRBJ2-6; the D call may be TRBD1 or TRBD2 (5 bases each). This CDR3 contains 18 residues. V lost 5 bases and J lost 0, with 17 bases in between. CDR1 LNHDA and CDR2 SQIVND come from the germline V gene (reference sequence). This CDR3 reads CASSEGPEEYSGANVLTF. The CDR3 region has the DNA TGTGCCAGTAGTGAGGGACCGGAGGAGTACTCTGGGGCCAACGTCCTGACTTTC.

This clonotype turned up a few times. The V call is TRBV6-5, the J call TRBJ2-7; no clear D gene. Germline values: CDR1 MNHEY, CDR2 SVGAGI. The CDR3 covers 15 residues. Deletions cut 2 bases from V and 2 bases from J, with 13 bases between. The CDR3 loop reads CASSYAVGRAYEQYF. The CDR3 DNA sequence: TGTGCCAGCAGTTACGCGGTTGGAAGGGCCTACGAGCAGTACTTC.

The chain is built from TRBV7-2 and TRBJ2-7; 7 bases fit TRBD1. The CDR3 consists of 16 residues. With V trimmed by 5 bases and J by 1 base, 11 bases remained unmatched. The germline CDR1 and CDR2 sequences are SGHTA and FQGNSA. Here the CDR3 reads CASSLPRDRESYEQYF. CDR3 DNA sequence: TGTGCCAGCAGCCTCCCCCGGGACAGAGAGTCCTACGAGCAGTACTTC.

This clonotype came up a few times. The chain recombines TRBV7-2 with TRBJ2-1, with 9 positions matching TRBD1. Per germline, CDR1 SGHTA and CDR2 FQGNSA. The CDR3 is 15 amino acids. After removal of 6 bases from V and 2 bases from J, the junction contained 5 bases not matched to a gene. The DNA of the CDR3 is TGTGCCAGCAGAAAGGACAGGGGCACCTACAATGAGCAGTTCTTC. It yields the protein CASRKDRGTYNEQFF.

V usage is TRBV5-1 and J usage is TRBJ2-3; D gene uncertain. Looked up from germline, CDR1 is SGHRS and CDR2 is YFSETQ. Trimming took 4 bases from V and 2 from J, leaving 5 bases between them. The CDR3 is made up of 12 amino acids. DNA for the CDR3: TGCGCCAGCAGCGCGAACACAGATACGCAGTATTTT. This translates into CASSANTDTQYF.

This clonotype showed up just a few times. Written as DNA, the CDR3 is TGCGCCAGCAGCCAAGAGCGGGGGACCTGGGTACCCCTCCACTTT. Amino acid sequence: CASSQERGTWVPLHF. The V call is TRBV4-3, the J call TRBJ1-6, with D possibly matching TRBD1 (5 bases). V was trimmed by 0 bases and J by 12 bases, leaving 15 bases between them. CDR3 length: 15 residues. Germline loops: CDR1 LGHNA, CDR2 YSLEER.

This clonotype was counted only a few times. CDR3 amino acids: CASSWGTGSNYGYTF. CDR3 sequence (DNA): TGCGCCAGCAGCTGGGGGACAGGGTCGAACTATGGCTACACCTTC. The V call is TRBV5-1, the J call TRBJ1-2, with 9 bases that match TRBD1. Germline trimming cut 3 bases from V and 2 bases from J; bases unmatched to any gene: 5. CDR3 length equals 15 residues. Germline lookup yields CDR1 SGHRS and CDR2 YFSETQ. Filled out from reference TRBV5-1 and TRBJ1-2, the complete variable domain reads KAGVTQTPRYLIKTRGQQVTLSCSPISGHRSVSWYQQTPGQGLQFLFEYFSETQRNKGNFPGRFSGRQFSNSRSEMNVSTLELGDSALYLCASSWGTGSNYGYTFGSGTRLTVV.

The rearrangement uses TRBV7-2 and TRBJ1-1; the D is unclear. CDR1 is SGHTA, CDR2 FQGNSA, per germline. Trimming stripped 2 bases from V and 2 bases from J, with 6 bases between. The CDR3 is 13 amino acids. CDR3 residues: CASSLFPNTEAFF. CDR3 coding DNA: TGTGCCAGCAGCTTATTCCCTAACACTGAAGCTTTCTTT.

This clonotype was counted many times. The chain is built from TRBV6-2 or TRBV6-3 and TRBJ2-5, with 13 bases aligning to TRBD2. Germline V gives CDR1 MNHEY, CDR2 SVGEGT. The CDR3 contains 19 residues. The J segment lost 5 bases and the V segment lost 0 bases, leaving 12 bases of the junction unmatched. CDR3 loop: CASSYSVGLAGERRETQYF. CDR3 bases: TGTGCCAGCAGTTACTCCGTTGGACTAGCGGGGGAAAGGAGGGAGACCCAGTACTTC.

V gene TRBV6-1 combines with J gene TRBJ1-2; 10 positions match TRBD1. Per germline, CDR1 MNHNS and CDR2 SASEGT. The CDR3 spans 15 residues. V dropped 6 bases and J dropped 9; count of bases not matched to a gene: 13. The CDR3 loop reads CASRVTRDRGARYTF. The CDR3 DNA sequence: TGTGCCAGCAGGGTGACACGGGACAGGGGAGCTCGCTACACCTTC.

With regard to this clonotype: A clone one base away is much larger, so this may be a read error. This chain links TRBV6-2 or TRBV6-3 with TRBJ2-7; no firm D call. V dropped 4 bases and J dropped 5 bases, with 9 bases sitting between them. There are 12 residues in the CDR3. The germline gives CDR1 MNHEY, CDR2 SVGEGT. The CDR3 sequence is CASSSRMDEQYF. In DNA, the CDR3 is TGTGCCAGCAGTTCTCGGATGGACGAGCAGTACTTC.

This clonotype was counted between two and nine times. The chain employs TRBV29-1 and TRBJ2-1; TRBD1 aligns across 7 bases. V lost 7 bases, J lost 4 bases, and 10 bases stayed unmatched. CDR3 length equals 14 residues. Germline assignment: CDR1 SQVTM and CDR2 ANQGSEA. The CDR3 reads CSALGQLRYNEQFF. The CDR3 DNA reads as TGCAGCGCTTTGGGACAGCTAAGATACAATGAGCAGTTCTTC.

In this sample, this clonotype turned up a few times. This chain uses TRBV20-1 with TRBJ2-2, with D maybe TRBD2 (6 bases). This CDR3 is built from 16 residues. Trimming pared 1 base from V and 2 bases from J, leaving 14 bases between. CDR1 and CDR2 (germline): DFQATT, SNEGSKA (reference sequence). CDR3 protein: CSARAKPGLNTGELFF. The CDR3 DNA sequence: TGCAGTGCTAGAGCCAAGCCGGGACTTAACACCGGGGAGCTGTTTTTT.

The table lists this clonotype with many counts. This chain links TRBV5-1 with TRBJ2-1; tentatively, D is TRBD1 (6 bases). V lost 6 bases, J lost 5 bases, and 12 bases lay in between. Germline CDR1 and CDR2: SGHRS and YFSETQ. The CDR3 totals 13 residues. The CDR3 DNA reads as TGCGCCAGCAAGATCCAGGGGAACAATGAGCAGTTCTTC. Its protein product is CASKIQGNNEQFF.

This clonotype has a handful of counts. This rearrangement joins TRBV29-1 to TRBJ2-5; 8 bases fit TRBD2. The germline CDR1 and CDR2 sequences are SQVTM and ANQGSEA. V lost 4 bases to trimming and J lost 5 bases; unmatched junction nucleotides: 6. The CDR3 runs 13 residues. In DNA, the CDR3 is TGCAGCGTTGGCGGGGGGCGGGAGGAGACCCAGTACTTC. Amino acids: CSVGGGREETQYF.

This clonotype was counted many times. J is TRBJ2-1 and V is TRBV20-1; a weak D match, TRBD1 (6 bases). The V and J ends lost 3 bases and 8 bases respectively, with 11 bases between them. The CDR3 is 12 amino acids. The V gene's germline CDR1 is DFQATT and CDR2 SNEGSKA (reference sequence). CDR3: CSASQQGHEQFF. The CDR3 region has the DNA TGCAGTGCTAGCCAACAGGGTCATGAGCAGTTCTTC.

This clonotype occurred a few times. This chain's CDR3 is CASSGRGGTGELFF. The CDR3 nucleotides read TGTGCCAGCAGCGGCCGGGGGGGGACCGGGGAGCTGTTTTTT. The chain links TRBV11-2 to TRBJ2-2; 8 nucleotides match TRBD2. The V gene's germline CDR1 is SGHAT and CDR2 FQNNGV. Trimming at V came to 5 bases and at J to 5 bases, leaving 4 bases not matched to a gene. The CDR3 covers 14 residues.